This T cell receptor (beta chain) is drawn from a study of control samples from healthy donors and cancer patients. This clone has only one observation. V shed 4 bases and J shed 3 bases, with 6 bases lying between them. This CDR3 has 12 residues. Using immunoSEQ multiplex PCR, the repertoire was profiled, and TCRdb retains in-frame clones only, with some absent. The top ten clones hold 2% of a sample with approximately 160,000 clones, more than 90% of them seen once. This receptor was taken from a woman aged 35 to 49 in good health. The chain carries TRBV12-3 or TRBV12-4 and TRBJ1-2; no firm D call. The specimen was blood. CDR3 in amino acids: CASSSTHYGYTF. CDR3 DNA: TGTGCCAGCAGTTCCACCCACTATGGCTACACCTTC.